This T cell receptor beta chain was sequenced during a study of T cell responses to AZD1222 COVID-19 vaccine. On this clone: Its antigen is as yet unknown.

Recipients boosted at about 4 weeks or about 12 weeks are pooled. Germline CDR1 SGDLS, CDR2 YYNGEE. This CDR3 has 20 residues. The V gene end was trimmed by 3 bases and the J gene end by 6 bases; junction bases not matched to a gene: 22. The table came from immunoSEQ multiplex PCR; TCRdb's copy has only in-frame clones and leaves some out. This sample yields 80,000 to 100,000 clones, of which 80% to 90% are seen a single time; about 2.4% belongs to the top ten. Study-level findings and limits: There were vaccine-associated CD4 TCRs across spike, dominant at 160-218 and 743-854. Donor demographics were predominantly white British with a female majority; clonal diversity may be underestimated.

The source of this sequence is an adult who received the AZD1222 COVID-19 vaccine. The chain carries TRBV9 and TRBJ1-2; 11 nucleotides align to TRBD1. The material sequenced was peripheral blood, taken 28 days after the second AZD1222 dose. This CDR3 is CASSAGQGVSSAGPLNGYTF. CDR3 DNA sequence: TGTGCCAGCAGCGCGGGACAGGGGGTGTCCAGCGCAGGTCCCTTGAATGGCTACACCTTC.